The 24 T cell receptor beta chains listed next were all sequenced from one sample in a study of cytomegalovirus exposure and HLA in healthy donors. PCR primers comprised 60 Vbeta and 13 Jbeta primers. TCRdb's table, derived via immunoSEQ multiplex PCR, lists solely in-frame clones and lacks some. The data show about 160,000 clones, around 80% seen once. The sequencing sample was made of PBMCs. Source of these receptors: a human donor in good health.

The V and J genes are TRBV19 and TRBJ1-6; a weak D match, TRBD1 (6 bases). Germline V gene data show CDR1 as LNHDA and CDR2 as SQIVND (reference sequence). The V end lost 6 bases, the J end lost 7 bases, and 13 bases lay between the germline ends. CDR3 length equals 14 residues. The CDR3 sequence: CASRGTPFNSPLHF. CDR3 sequence (DNA): TGTGCCAGTAGGGGGACACCTTTCAATTCACCCCTCCACTTT.

As DNA, the CDR3 is TGTGCCAGCAGCTTGAGGACAGGGTATGGCTACACCTTC. It translates to CASSLRTGYGYTF. The chain combines TRBV5-4 with TRBJ1-2, with TRBD1 identical over 8 bases. The CDR3 runs 13 residues. Trimming removed 1 base from V and 5 bases from J; junction bases left unmatched: 1. The germline gives CDR1 SGHNT, CDR2 YYREEE (reference sequence). The full variable domain, its missing parts supplied by reference TRBV5-4 and TRBJ1-2, is ETGVTQSPTHLIKTRGQQVTLRCSSQSGHNTVSWYQQALGQGPQFIFQYYREEENGRGNFPPRFSGLQFPNYSSELNVNALELDDSALYLCASSLRTGYGYTFGSGTRLTVV.

The rearrangement joins TRBV29-1 to TRBJ1-2; no clear D gene. Germline V gene lookup returns CDR1 SQVTM and CDR2 ANQGSEA. This CDR3 region has 11 residues. V was trimmed by 6 bases and J by 5 bases, leaving 10 bases between them. CDR3 DNA sequence: TGCAGCGTAAGGAGGAGTTATGGCTACACCTTC. It is translated as CSVRRSYGYTF.

The rearrangement joins TRBV4-1 to TRBJ2-7; 10 nucleotides agree with TRBD2. The CDR3 has 15 amino acids. V was pared by 4 bases and J by 5 bases, with 8 bases of the junction left unmatched. The germline V gene has CDR1 MGHRA and CDR2 YSYEKL. CDR3 protein: CASSPLAGAIHEQYF. In DNA form, the CDR3 reads TGCGCCAGCAGCCCGCTAGCGGGGGCGATCCACGAGCAGTACTTC.

This chain links TRBV5-4 with TRBJ2-7, with 9 bases matching TRBD2. The CDR3 is 14 residues long. The J segment lost 5 bases and the V segment lost 2 bases, leaving 5 bases of the junction unmatched. Germline assignment: CDR1 SGHNT and CDR2 YYREEE (reference sequence). The CDR3, as DNA: TGTGCCAGCAGCTTTGGCGGGGGGGCCAACGAGCAGTACTTC. Encoded protein: CASSFGGGANEQYF.

This sequence joins TRBV7-8 and TRBJ2-3; D is possibly TRBD2 (6 bases). Germline lookup yields CDR1 SGHVS and CDR2 FQNEAQ. V was clipped by 5 bases and J by 4 bases, with 13 bases between them. The CDR3 is 14 residues long. CDR3 bases: TGTGCCAGCAGCCCAGGACTAAACTCAGATACGCAGTATTTT. Protein product: CASSPGLNSDTQYF. Combining the CDR3 with reference TRBV7-8 and TRBJ2-3 gives the whole variable domain GAGVSQSPRYKVAKRGQDVALRCDPISGHVSLFWYQQALGQGPEFLTYFQNEAQLDKSGLPSDRFFAERPEGSVSTLKIQRTQQEDSAVYLCASSPGLNSDTQYFGPGTRLTVL.

The chain couples TRBV27 to TRBJ2-1; 9 nucleotides agree with TRBD2. Germline assignment: CDR1 MNHEY and CDR2 SMNVEV (reference sequence). Trimming took 1 base from V and 1 from J; bases not matched to a gene: 5. This CDR3 comprises 17 residues. CDR3 coding DNA: TGTGCCAGCAGTTTATTTGGTGCGGGGGGGTCCTACAATGAGCAGTTCTTC. Amino acids: CASSLFGAGGSYNEQFF.

The V gene is TRBV2, the J gene TRBJ1-6; D is ambiguous. The CDR3 is 13 residues long. Trimming shortened V by 5 bases and J by 6 bases, and 8 bases separated the two germline ends. The V gene's germline CDR1 is SNHLY and CDR2 FYNNEI. CDR3 protein: CASSSTPNSPLHF. CDR3 bases: TGTGCCAGCAGTTCTACGCCTAATTCACCCCTCCACTTT.

The chain combines TRBV2 with TRBJ1-4; D may be TRBD1 (6 bases). V lost 1 base and J lost 8, with 14 bases in between. Looked up from germline, CDR1 is SNHLY and CDR2 is FYNNEI. The CDR3 is 15 amino acids. CDR3 in amino acids: CASSEGAGVGEKLFF. The CDR3 coding sequence is TGTGCCAGCAGTGAAGGGGCAGGGGTTGGGGAAAAACTGTTTTTT.

J is TRBJ2-7 and V is TRBV2; 9 positions agree with TRBD1. Germline trimming cut 11 bases from V and 5 bases from J; bases unmatched to any gene: 19. This CDR3 comprises 16 residues. CDR1 and CDR2 (germline): SNHLY, FYNNEI. The CDR3 DNA reads TGTGCCGTCAGGGTGAAATCGGGACAGGGTGGCGACGAGCAGTACTTC. It is translated as CAVRVKSGQGGDEQYF.

This clone was seen just once. V and J are TRBV5-1 and TRBJ1-1, with TRBD1 as a possible D gene (5 bases). CDR1 SGHRS and CDR2 YFSETQ come from the germline V gene. Trimming pared 3 bases from V and 3 bases from J, leaving 15 bases between. This CDR3 spans 15 amino acids. The CDR3 bases are TGCGCCAGCAGCTCCGAGCGGGGGATAGACACTGAAGCTTTCTTT. Protein product: CASSSERGIDTEAFF.

This clone was seen a single time. The J gene is TRBJ2-1, the V gene TRBV18, with TRBD1 matching over 9 bases. The length of the CDR3 is 15 residues. After removal of 2 bases from V and 9 bases from J, the junction contained 8 bases not matched to a gene. The V gene's germline CDR1 is KGHSH and CDR2 LQKENI. As DNA, the CDR3 is TGTGCCAGCTCACCAAGGACAGGGGATTCCGGTGAGCAGTTCTTC. It translates to CASSPRTGDSGEQFF.

The chain joins TRBV15 to TRBJ1-1, with a possible D match to TRBD1 (5 bases). CDR1 and CDR2 from the germline V gene are LNHNV and YYDKDF (reference sequence). Trimming stripped 0 bases from V and 3 bases from J, with 11 bases between. CDR3 length equals 15 residues. The CDR3 here is CATSRDPQGDTEAFF. The CDR3, as DNA: TGTGCCACCAGCAGAGATCCGCAGGGTGACACTGAAGCTTTCTTT. Using reference TRBV15 and TRBJ1-1 for the parts outside the CDR3, the full variable domain is DAMVIQNPRYQVTQFGKPVTLSCSQTLNHNVMYWYQQKSSQAPKLLFHYYDKDFNNEADTPDNFQSRRPNTSFCFLDIRSPGLGDTAMYLCATSRDPQGDTEAFFGQGTRLTVV.

CDR3 amino acids: CASSPHPGGQGSYEQYF. The CDR3 DNA is TGTGCCAGTAGTCCTCATCCAGGGGGACAGGGGTCCTACGAGCAGTACTTC. This chain uses TRBV19 with TRBJ2-7, with 10 bases lining up with TRBD1. This CDR3 comprises 17 residues. Germline V gene lookup returns CDR1 LNHDA and CDR2 SQIVND (reference sequence). The junction had 11 bases not matched to a gene; V was cut back by 5 bases and J by 1 base.

The rearrangement joins TRBV4-3 to TRBJ2-1, with 11 nucleotides matching TRBD2. V was clipped by 2 bases and J by 9 bases; unmatched bases: 9. Per germline, CDR1 LGHNA and CDR2 YSLEER. The CDR3 loop spans 16 amino acids. In DNA, the CDR3 is TGCGCCAGCAGCCAATTTAGCGGGGGGGCGTCCATTGAGCAGTTCTTC. Its protein product is CASSQFSGGASIEQFF.

The V call is TRBV7-8, the J call TRBJ2-7; D ambiguous. Germline V gene data show CDR1 as SGHVS and CDR2 as FQNEAQ. Trimming pared 5 bases from V and 4 bases from J, leaving 18 bases between. CDR3 length: 15 amino acids. The CDR3 reads CASSPSAGLSYEQYF. CDR3 DNA: TGTGCCAGCAGCCCCTCAGCCGGGTTATCGTACGAGCAGTACTTC.

The chain carries TRBV29-1 and TRBJ2-5; the match to TRBD1 covers 7 bases. The J call may not be correct, given that the DNA end is closer to TRBJ2-7. Germline V gene sequence: CDR1 SQVTM, CDR2 ANQGSEA. The CDR3 is 14 amino acids. The CDR3 nucleotides read TGCAGCGTTGTCGACAGGGAGAGCTCCTACGAGCAGTACTTC. Its translation is CSVVDRESSYEQYF.

This chain uses TRBV6-1 with TRBJ1-5, with TRBD1 matching over 8 bases. Losses at the gene ends were 4 bases for V and 6 bases for J; bases not matched to a gene: 8. This CDR3 region has 15 residues. Germline-derived CDR1 and CDR2 are MNHNS and SASEGT. The DNA of the CDR3 is TGTGCCAGCAGTGGAACAGGGGGTTGGAGTCAGCCCCAGCATTTT. It translates to CASSGTGGWSQPQHF.

The chain combines TRBV5-4 with TRBJ2-2; D is perhaps TRBD2 (6 bases). Germline V gene sequence: CDR1 SGHNT, CDR2 YYREEE (reference sequence). This CDR3 spans 14 amino acids. The V end was cut by 4 bases, the J end by 1 base, with 8 bases between. The CDR3 loop reads CASSTGGNTGELFF. The CDR3 nucleotides are TGTGCCAGCAGCACCGGGGGGAACACCGGGGAGCTGTTTTTT.

This clone came up a few times. The chain employs TRBV14 and TRBJ2-7; the match to TRBD1 covers 8 bases. CDR3 length: 14 amino acids. Trimming removed 2 bases from V and 2 bases from J; junction bases left unmatched: 2. Germline values: CDR1 SGHDN, CDR2 FVKESK. The CDR3 region is CASSQFRGPYEQYF. CDR3 nucleotide sequence: TGTGCCAGCAGCCAATTCAGGGGGCCCTACGAGCAGTACTTC.

The chain has TRBV5-1 and TRBJ2-1; D is perhaps TRBD2 (6 bases). This CDR3 contains 16 residues. The ends were cut back, 0 bases at V and 5 bases at J, with 15 bases in the middle. Germline CDR1 SGHRS, CDR2 YFSETQ. As DNA, the CDR3 is TGCGCCAGCAGCTTGGGGCGGGGAACCCCGAACAATGAGCAGTTCTTC. Amino acid sequence: CASSLGRGTPNNEQFF.

This chain connects TRBV7-2 to TRBJ2-2; 11 bases line up with TRBD1. CDR1 is SGHTA and CDR2 is FQGNSA in the germline V gene. V was clipped by 9 bases and J by 6 bases; unmatched bases: 3. The CDR3 is made up of 13 amino acids. CDR3 protein: CASTDRGPGELFF. As DNA, the CDR3 is TGTGCCAGTACGGACAGGGGGCCCGGGGAGCTGTTTTTT.

J is TRBJ2-5 and V is TRBV10-3, with a weak D call TRBD2 (6 bases). This CDR3 spans 14 amino acids. The germline V gene has CDR1 ENHRY and CDR2 SYGVKD. The ends were cut back, 2 bases at V and 3 bases at J, with 10 bases in the middle. The CDR3, as DNA: TGTGCCATCAGTGAGGCGGGACTGGAAGAGACCCAGTACTTC. It encodes CAISEAGLEETQYF.

The count of this clone is one. The chain has TRBV6-5 and TRBJ2-5; D is undetermined. CDR1 and CDR2 from the germline V gene are MNHEY and SVGAGI. V was trimmed by 8 bases and J by 0 bases, leaving 4 bases between them. The CDR3 is 11 amino acids. CDR3 coding DNA: TGTGCCAGCGTCTACCAAGAGACCCAGTACTTC. Its protein is CASVYQETQYF.